The 12 T cell receptor beta chains presented below share a single source sample, sequenced in a study of shared clonotypes between healthy human individuals. The repertoire was sequenced with immunoSEQ multiplex PCR; TCRdb's copy has only in-frame clones and lacks some. The table has roughly 490,000 clones, 65% to 80% seen once. Specimen: PBMCs. These receptors came from a woman aged 40 to 50 in good health. Some clones in this sample may be carry-over from other donors' samples.

The V and J genes are TRBV7-9 and TRBJ2-3; 7 nucleotides align to TRBD1. V gave up 1 base and J gave up 4 bases; unmatched junction bases: 14. The CDR3 sequence is 18 residues long. Germline CDR1 reads SEHNR; CDR2 reads FQNEAQ (reference sequence). CDR3 in amino acids: CASSLGSMAGGWADTQYF. In nucleotides, the CDR3 is TGTGCCAGCAGCTTAGGTTCGATGGCAGGGGGTTGGGCAGATACGCAGTATTTT.

This chain uses TRBV11-2 with TRBJ2-7, with no clear D. Between the trimmed V and J ends, which lost 5 bases and 0 bases, there was a span of 11 bases. This CDR3 is built from 14 residues. Germline loops: CDR1 SGHAT, CDR2 FQNNGV. CDR3 bases: TGTGCCAGCAGCCTCAGTTACAGCTCCTACGAGCAGTACTTC. This encodes CASSLSYSSYEQYF.

This rearrangement joins TRBV7-8 to TRBJ2-7; D is unresolved. The CDR3 is 13 residues long. Germline loops: CDR1 SGHVS, CDR2 FQNEAQ. V shed 4 bases and J shed 3 bases, with 10 bases lying between them. CDR3 residues: CASSSDENYEQYF. The CDR3 coding sequence is TGTGCCAGCAGCTCAGACGAGAACTACGAGCAGTACTTC.

This clone has more than one count but fewer than ten. The J gene is TRBJ2-2, the V gene TRBV7-3; possibly TRBD2 for D (5 bases). Per germline, CDR1 SGHTA and CDR2 FQGTGA. The CDR3 runs 16 residues. V lost 5 bases, J lost 0 bases, and 13 bases lay in between. This CDR3 reads CASSPLGDTNTGELFF. The CDR3 bases are TGTGCCAGCAGCCCCCTCGGGGATACGAACACCGGGGAGCTGTTTTTT.

The chain links TRBV7-9 to TRBJ2-3; TRBD2 might be the D (6 bases). The CDR3 runs to 12 residues. Trimming removed 4 bases at V and 7 bases at J, with 9 bases between. Germline assignment: CDR1 SEHNR and CDR2 FQNEAQ (reference sequence). As DNA, the CDR3 is TGTGCCAGCAGCTCGGGACTTCATACGCAGTATTTT. As protein: CASSSGLHTQYF.

The genes are TRBV18 and TRBJ1-1, with D tentatively TRBD1 (6 bases). The CDR3 consists of 15 residues. Germline-derived CDR1 and CDR2 are KGHSH and LQKENI. V dropped 3 bases and J dropped 4 bases, with 15 bases sitting between them. The CDR3 protein is CASSPRGRGVTEAFF. CDR3 coding DNA: TGTGCCAGCTCACCCCGGGGCAGGGGAGTCACTGAAGCTTTCTTT.

This rearrangement joins TRBV6-6 to TRBJ1-5; D is perhaps TRBD1 (5 bases). This CDR3 has 14 amino acids. V lost 7 bases to trimming and J lost 1 base, with 11 bases between them. Per the germline V gene, CDR1 is MNHNY and CDR2 is SVGAGI (reference sequence). The CDR3 DNA reads as TGTGCCAGCACGCTGGACACCAGCAATCAGCCCCAGCATTTT. Translating gives CASTLDTSNQPQHF.

The chain carries TRBV5-1 and TRBJ1-1; D gene unclear. The V end was cut by 5 bases, the J end by 3 bases, with 11 bases between. The CDR3 extends over 13 amino acids. The germline CDR1 and CDR2 sequences are SGHRS and YFSETQ. The CDR3 DNA follows: TGCGCCAGCAGTCCGGCGCAGGACACTGAAGCTTTCTTT. This sequence encodes CASSPAQDTEAFF.

This clone was observed a single time. The V call is TRBV9, the J call TRBJ1-2, with D possibly TRBD1 on 6 matching bases. The length of the CDR3 is 15 residues. Trimming removed 3 bases from V and 2 bases from J, with 14 bases in between. Germline lookup yields CDR1 SGDLS and CDR2 YYNGEE. The CDR3 sequence: CASSANPGTNYGYTF. CDR3 bases: TGTGCCAGCAGCGCCAATCCCGGGACAAACTATGGCTACACCTTC.

V gene TRBV6-1 combines with J gene TRBJ1-5; no reliable D call. Germline V gene data show CDR1 as MNHNS and CDR2 as SASEGT. Trimming removed 4 bases at V and 3 bases at J, with 4 bases between. This CDR3 region has 12 residues. This CDR3 reads CASSGDNQPQHF. The CDR3, as DNA: TGTGCCAGCAGTGGGGACAATCAGCCCCAGCATTTT.

This chain connects TRBV10-3 to TRBJ2-7; a possible D gene is TRBD2 (6 bases). V gave up 7 bases and J gave up 1 base, with 11 bases separating them. CDR1 is ENHRY, CDR2 SYGVKD, per germline. The CDR3 covers 13 residues. The CDR3 DNA is TGTGCCATCAAACCTAGCGCTTCCTACGAGCAGTACTTC. Translating it yields CAIKPSASYEQYF.

This clone was counted a few times. V usage is TRBV2 and J usage is TRBJ1-1; D unresolved. The CDR3 consists of 11 residues. Trimming cost V 2 bases and J 4 bases, with 2 bases left between them. The germline V gene has CDR1 SNHLY and CDR2 FYNNEI. The CDR3 sequence is CASSEFTEAFF. In DNA, the CDR3 is TGTGCCAGCAGTGAATTCACTGAAGCTTTCTTT.